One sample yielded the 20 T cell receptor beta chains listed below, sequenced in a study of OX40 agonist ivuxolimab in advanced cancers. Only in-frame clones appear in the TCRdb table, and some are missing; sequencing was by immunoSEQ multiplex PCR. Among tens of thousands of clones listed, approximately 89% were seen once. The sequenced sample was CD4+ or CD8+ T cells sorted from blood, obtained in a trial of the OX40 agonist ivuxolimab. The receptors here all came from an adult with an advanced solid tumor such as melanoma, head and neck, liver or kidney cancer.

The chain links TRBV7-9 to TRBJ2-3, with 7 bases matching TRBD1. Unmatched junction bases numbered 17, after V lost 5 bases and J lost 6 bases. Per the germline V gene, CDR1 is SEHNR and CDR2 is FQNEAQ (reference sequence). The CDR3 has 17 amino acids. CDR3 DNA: TGTGCCAGCAGCGGTCAAGGGGCAGGGGGTTCGTCGGATACGCAGTATTTT. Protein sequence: CASSGQGAGGSSDTQYF.

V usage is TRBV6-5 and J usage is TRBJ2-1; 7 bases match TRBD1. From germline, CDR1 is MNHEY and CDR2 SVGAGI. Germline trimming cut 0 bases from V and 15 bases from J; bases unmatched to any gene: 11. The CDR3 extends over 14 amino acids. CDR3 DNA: TGTGCCAGCAGTTACTCGGGGCAGGGGGACGGCTTGTTCTTC. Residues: CASSYSGQGDGLFF.

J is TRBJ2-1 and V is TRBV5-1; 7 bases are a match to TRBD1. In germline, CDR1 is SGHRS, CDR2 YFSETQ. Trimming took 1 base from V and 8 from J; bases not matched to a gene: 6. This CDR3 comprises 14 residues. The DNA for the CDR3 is TGCGCCAGCAGCTTGACAGGGGAAGTCGATGAGCAGTTCTTC. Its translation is CASSLTGEVDEQFF.

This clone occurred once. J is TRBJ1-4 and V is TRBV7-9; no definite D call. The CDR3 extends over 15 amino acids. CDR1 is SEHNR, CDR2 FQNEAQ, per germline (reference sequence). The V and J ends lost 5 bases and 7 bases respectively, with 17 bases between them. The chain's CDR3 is CASSKKAPAIEKLFF. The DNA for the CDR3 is TGTGCCAGCAGCAAGAAGGCCCCGGCGATTGAAAAACTGTTTTTT.

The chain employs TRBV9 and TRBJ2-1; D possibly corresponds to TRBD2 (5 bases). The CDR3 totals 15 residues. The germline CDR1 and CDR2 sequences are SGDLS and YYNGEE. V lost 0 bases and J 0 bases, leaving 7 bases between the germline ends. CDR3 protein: CASSVVAGSYNEQFF. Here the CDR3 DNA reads TGTGCCAGCAGCGTAGTTGCGGGCTCCTACAATGAGCAGTTCTTC.

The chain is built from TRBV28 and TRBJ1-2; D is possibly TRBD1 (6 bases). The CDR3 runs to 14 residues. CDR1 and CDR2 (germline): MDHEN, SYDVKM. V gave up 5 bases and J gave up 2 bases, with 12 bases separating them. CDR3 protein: CASSQGGSNYGYTF. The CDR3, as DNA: TGTGCCAGCAGTCAAGGGGGGTCCAACTATGGCTACACCTTC.

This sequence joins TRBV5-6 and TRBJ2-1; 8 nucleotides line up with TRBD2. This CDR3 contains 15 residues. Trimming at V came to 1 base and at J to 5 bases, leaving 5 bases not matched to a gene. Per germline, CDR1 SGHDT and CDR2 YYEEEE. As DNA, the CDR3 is TGTGCCAGCAGCTTGACGGGGGGGCCCCACAATGAGCAGTTCTTC. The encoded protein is CASSLTGGPHNEQFF. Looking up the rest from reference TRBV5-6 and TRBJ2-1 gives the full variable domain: DAGVTQSPTHLIKTRGQQVTLRCSPKSGHDTVSWYQQALGQGPQFIFQYYEEEERQRGNFPDRFSGHQFPNYSSELNVNALLLGDSALYLCASSLTGGPHNEQFFGPGTRLTVL.

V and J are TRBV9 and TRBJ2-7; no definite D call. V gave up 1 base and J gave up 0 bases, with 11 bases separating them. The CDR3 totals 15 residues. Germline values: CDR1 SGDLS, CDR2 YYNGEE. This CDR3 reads CASSVLILISYEQYF. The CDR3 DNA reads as TGTGCCAGCAGCGTACTTATACTTATCTCCTACGAGCAGTACTTC.

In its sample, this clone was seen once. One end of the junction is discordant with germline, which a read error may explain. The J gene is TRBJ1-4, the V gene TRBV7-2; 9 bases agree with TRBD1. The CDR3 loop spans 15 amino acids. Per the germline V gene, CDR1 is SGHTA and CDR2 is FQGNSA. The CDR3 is CASSRRDRANEKLFF. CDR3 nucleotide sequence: TGTGCCAGCAGCCGGCGGGACAGGGCTAACGAAAAACTGTTTTTT.

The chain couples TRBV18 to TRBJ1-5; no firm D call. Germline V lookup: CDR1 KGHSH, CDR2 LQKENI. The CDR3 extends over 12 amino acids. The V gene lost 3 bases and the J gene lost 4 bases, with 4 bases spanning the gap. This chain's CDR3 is CASSPGNQPQHF. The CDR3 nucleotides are TGTGCCAGCTCACCGGGGAATCAGCCCCAGCATTTT.

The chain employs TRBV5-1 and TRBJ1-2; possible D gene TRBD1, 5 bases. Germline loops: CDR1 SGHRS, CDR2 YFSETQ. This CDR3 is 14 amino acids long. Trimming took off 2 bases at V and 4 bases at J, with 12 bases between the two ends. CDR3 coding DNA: TGCGCCAGCAGCTTAATGGGGCCAGCCTATGGCTACACCTTC. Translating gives CASSLMGPAYGYTF.

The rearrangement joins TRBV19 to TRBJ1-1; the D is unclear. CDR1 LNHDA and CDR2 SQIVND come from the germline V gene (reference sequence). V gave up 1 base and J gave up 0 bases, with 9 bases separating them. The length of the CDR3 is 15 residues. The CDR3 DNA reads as TGTGCCAGTAGTATAGCCGGGGATATGAACACTGAAGCTTTCTTT. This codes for CASSIAGDMNTEAFF. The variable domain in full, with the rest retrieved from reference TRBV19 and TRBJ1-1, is DGGITQSPKYLFRKEGQNVTLSCEQNLNHDAMYWYRQDPGQGLRLIYYSQIVNDFQKGDIAEGYSVSREKKESFPLTVTSAQKNPTAFYLCASSIAGDMNTEAFFGQGTRLTVV.

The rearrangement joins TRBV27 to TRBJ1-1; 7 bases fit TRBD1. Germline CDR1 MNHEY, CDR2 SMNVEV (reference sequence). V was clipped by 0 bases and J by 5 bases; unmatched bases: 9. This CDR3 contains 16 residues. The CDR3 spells CASSLSTPGGETEAFF. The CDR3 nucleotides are TGTGCCAGCAGTTTATCGACTCCAGGGGGGGAGACTGAAGCTTTCTTT.

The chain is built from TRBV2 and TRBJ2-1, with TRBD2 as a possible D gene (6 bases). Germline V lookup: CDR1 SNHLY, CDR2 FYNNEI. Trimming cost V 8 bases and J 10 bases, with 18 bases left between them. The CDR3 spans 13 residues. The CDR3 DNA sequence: TGTGCCAGCTGTTTATTGCGGGACGGGGAGCAGTTCTTC. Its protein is CASCLLRDGEQFF.

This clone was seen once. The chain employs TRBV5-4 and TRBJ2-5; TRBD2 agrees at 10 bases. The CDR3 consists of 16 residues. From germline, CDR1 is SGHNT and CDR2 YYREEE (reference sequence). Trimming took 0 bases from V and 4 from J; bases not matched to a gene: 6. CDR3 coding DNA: TGTGCCAGCAGCTTGGCAGCGGGGGGGCGGGGAGAGACCCAGTACTTC. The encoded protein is CASSLAAGGRGETQYF.

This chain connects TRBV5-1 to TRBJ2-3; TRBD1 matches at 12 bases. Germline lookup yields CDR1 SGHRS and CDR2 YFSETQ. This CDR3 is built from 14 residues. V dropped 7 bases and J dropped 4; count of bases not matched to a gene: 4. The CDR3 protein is CASRGTGGADTQYF. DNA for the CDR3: TGCGCCAGCCGCGGGACAGGGGGCGCAGATACGCAGTATTTT.

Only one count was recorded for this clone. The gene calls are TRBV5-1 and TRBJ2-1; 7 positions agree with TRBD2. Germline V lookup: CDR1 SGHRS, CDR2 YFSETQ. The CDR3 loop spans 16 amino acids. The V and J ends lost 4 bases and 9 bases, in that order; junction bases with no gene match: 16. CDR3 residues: CASSPAASGVGVEQFF. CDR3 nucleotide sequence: TGCGCCAGCAGCCCCGCTGCAAGCGGGGTAGGGGTTGAGCAGTTCTTC.

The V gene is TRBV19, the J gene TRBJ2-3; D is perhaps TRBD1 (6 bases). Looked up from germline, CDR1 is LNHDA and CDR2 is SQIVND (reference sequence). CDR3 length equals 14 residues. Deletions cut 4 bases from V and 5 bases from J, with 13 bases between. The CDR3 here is CASSNTGWGDTQYF. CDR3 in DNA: TGTGCCAGTAGTAATACAGGGTGGGGAGATACGCAGTATTTT.

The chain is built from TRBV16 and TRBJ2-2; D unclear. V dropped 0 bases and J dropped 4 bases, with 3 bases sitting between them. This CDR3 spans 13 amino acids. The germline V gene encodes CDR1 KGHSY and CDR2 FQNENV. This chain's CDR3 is CASSQSVTGELFF. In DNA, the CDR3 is TGTGCCAGCAGCCAATCAGTCACCGGGGAGCTGTTTTTT.

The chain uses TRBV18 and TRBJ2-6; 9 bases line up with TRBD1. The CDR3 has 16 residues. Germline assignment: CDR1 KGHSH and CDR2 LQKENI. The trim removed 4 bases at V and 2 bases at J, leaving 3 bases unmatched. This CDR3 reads CASSQQGAAGANVLTF. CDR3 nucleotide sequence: TGTGCCAGCTCACAACAGGGGGCGGCTGGGGCCAACGTCCTGACTTTC.